The text below deals with one T cell receptor beta chain. What it binds is unknown. The data were obtained in a study of T cells in tuberculosis. Whole-study results and caveats: Using the GMM-specific repertoire gave 85% to 90% accuracy versus about 70% with motifs. Active tuberculosis TCR-alpha repertoires lay closer to GMM-specific TCRs than IGRA-negative controls, suggesting clonal expansion.

The CDR3 has 12 amino acids. From germline, CDR1 is MNHNY and CDR2 SVGAGI (reference sequence). V was cut by 4 bases and J by 11 bases, with 14 bases left in between. Repertoires were generated with immunoSEQ multiplex PCR, while TCRdb's copy carries only in-frame clones and drops some. Among around 35,000 clones listed, about 93% were seen once. The chain has TRBV6-6 and TRBJ1-1; D might be TRBD1 (6 bases). Sample: PBMCs. The sequence was obtained from a donor aged 10-29 years with latent tuberculosis or without tuberculosis infection. The CDR3 is CASSLGGRSAFF. DNA for the CDR3: TGTGCCAGCAGTTTGGGGGGGCGTTCGGCTTTCTTT.